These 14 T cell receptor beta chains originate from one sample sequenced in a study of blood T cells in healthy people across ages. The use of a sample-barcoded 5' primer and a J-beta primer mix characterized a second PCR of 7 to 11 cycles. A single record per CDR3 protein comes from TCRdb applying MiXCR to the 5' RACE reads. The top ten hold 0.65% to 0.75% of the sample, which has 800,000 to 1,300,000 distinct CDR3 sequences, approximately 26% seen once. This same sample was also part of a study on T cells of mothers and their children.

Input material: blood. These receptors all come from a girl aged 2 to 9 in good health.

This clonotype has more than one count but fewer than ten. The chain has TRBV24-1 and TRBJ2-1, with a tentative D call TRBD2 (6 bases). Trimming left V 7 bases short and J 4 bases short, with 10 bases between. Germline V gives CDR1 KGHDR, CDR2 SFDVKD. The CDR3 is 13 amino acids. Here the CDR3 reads CATSQSGYNEQFF. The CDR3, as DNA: TGTGCCACCAGCCAGAGCGGGTACAATGAGCAGTTCTTC.

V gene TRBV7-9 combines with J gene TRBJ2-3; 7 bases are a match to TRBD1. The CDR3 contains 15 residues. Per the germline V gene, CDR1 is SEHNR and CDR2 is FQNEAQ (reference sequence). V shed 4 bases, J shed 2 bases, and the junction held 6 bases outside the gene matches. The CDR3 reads CASSSPGGYTDTQYF. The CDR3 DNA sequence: TGTGCCAGCAGCTCGCCAGGGGGTTACACAGATACGCAGTATTTT.

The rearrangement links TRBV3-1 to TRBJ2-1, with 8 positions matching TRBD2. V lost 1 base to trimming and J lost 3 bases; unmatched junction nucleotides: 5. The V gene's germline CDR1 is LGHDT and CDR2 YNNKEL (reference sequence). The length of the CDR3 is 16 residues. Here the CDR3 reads CASSQVSLAGYNEQFF. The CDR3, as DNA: TGTGCCAGCAGCCAAGTCTCCCTAGCGGGCTACAATGAGCAGTTCTTC.

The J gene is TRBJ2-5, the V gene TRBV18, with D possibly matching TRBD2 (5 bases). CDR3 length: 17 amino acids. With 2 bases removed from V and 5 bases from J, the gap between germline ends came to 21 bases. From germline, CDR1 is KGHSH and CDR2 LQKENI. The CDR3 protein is CASSPYSIFRSGETQYF. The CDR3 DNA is TGTGCCAGCTCACCATATAGTATCTTCAGATCGGGGGAGACCCAGTACTTC.

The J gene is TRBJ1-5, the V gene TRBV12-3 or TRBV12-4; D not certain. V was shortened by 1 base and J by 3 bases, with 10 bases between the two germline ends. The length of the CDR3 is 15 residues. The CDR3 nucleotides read TGTGCCAGCAGTTTAGTTTGGGAGCCCAATCAGCCCCAGCATTTT. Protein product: CASSLVWEPNQPQHF.

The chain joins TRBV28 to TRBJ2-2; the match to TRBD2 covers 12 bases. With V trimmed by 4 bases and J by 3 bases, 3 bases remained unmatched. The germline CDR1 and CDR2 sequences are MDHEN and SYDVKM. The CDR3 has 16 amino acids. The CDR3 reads CASSSRLAGDTGELFF. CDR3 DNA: TGTGCCAGCAGTTCGCGACTAGCGGGAGACACCGGGGAGCTGTTTTTT.

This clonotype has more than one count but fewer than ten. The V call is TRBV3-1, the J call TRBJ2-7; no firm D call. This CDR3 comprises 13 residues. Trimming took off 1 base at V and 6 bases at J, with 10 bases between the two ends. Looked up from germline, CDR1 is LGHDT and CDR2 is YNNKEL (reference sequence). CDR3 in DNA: TGTGCCAGCAGCCAAGCCCCGGCAGGCGAGCAGTACTTC. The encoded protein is CASSQAPAGEQYF.

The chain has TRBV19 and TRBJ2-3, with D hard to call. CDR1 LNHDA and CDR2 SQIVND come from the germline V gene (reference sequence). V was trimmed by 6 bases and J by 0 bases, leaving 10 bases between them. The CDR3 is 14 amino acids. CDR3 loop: CASRFGISTDTQYF. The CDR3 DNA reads TGTGCCAGTAGGTTCGGAATTAGCACAGATACGCAGTATTTT.

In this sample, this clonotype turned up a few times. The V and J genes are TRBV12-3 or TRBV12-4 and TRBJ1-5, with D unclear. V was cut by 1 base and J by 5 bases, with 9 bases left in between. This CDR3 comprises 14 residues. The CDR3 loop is CASSLVGLHQPQHF. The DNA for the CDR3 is TGTGCCAGCAGTTTAGTAGGGCTCCATCAGCCCCAGCATTTT.

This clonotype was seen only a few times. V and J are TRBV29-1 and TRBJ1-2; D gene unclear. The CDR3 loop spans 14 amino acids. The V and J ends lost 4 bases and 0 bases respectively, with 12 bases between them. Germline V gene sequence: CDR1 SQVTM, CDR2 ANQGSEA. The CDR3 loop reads CSVGNPGTNYGYTF. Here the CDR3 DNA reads TGCAGCGTTGGCAACCCGGGAACTAACTATGGCTACACCTTC. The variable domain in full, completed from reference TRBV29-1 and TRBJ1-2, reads SAVISQKPSRDICQRGTSLTIQCQVDSQVTMMFWYRQQPGQSLTLIATANQGSEATYESGFVIDKFPISRPNLTFSTLTVSNMSPEDSSIYLCSVGNPGTNYGYTFGSGTRLTVV.

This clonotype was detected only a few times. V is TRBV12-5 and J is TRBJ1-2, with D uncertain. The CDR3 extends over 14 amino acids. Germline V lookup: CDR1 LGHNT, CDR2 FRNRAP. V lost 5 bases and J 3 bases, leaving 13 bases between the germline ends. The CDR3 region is CASGPPGWDYGYTF. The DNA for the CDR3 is TGTGCTAGTGGTCCCCCAGGATGGGACTATGGCTACACCTTC.

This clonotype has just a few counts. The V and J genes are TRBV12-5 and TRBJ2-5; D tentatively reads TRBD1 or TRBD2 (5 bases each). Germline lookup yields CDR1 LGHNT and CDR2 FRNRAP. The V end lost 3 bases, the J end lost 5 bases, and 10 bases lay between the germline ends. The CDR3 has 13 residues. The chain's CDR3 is CASGLGERETQYF. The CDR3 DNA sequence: TGTGCTAGTGGTTTAGGGGAGAGGGAGACCCAGTACTTC.

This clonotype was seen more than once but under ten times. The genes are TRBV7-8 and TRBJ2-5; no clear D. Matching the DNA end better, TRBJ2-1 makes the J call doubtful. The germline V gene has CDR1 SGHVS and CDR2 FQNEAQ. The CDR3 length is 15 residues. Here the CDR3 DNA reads TGTGCCAGCAGCCTCCCCACGATCCTCTACAATGAGCAGTTCTTC. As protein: CASSLPTILYNEQFF.

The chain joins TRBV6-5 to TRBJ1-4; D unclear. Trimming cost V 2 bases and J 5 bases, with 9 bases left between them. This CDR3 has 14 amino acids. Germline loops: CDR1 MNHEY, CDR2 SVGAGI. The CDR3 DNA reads TGTGCCAGCAGTTACCGGAGTACCAATGAAAAACTGTTTTTT. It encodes CASSYRSTNEKLFF.